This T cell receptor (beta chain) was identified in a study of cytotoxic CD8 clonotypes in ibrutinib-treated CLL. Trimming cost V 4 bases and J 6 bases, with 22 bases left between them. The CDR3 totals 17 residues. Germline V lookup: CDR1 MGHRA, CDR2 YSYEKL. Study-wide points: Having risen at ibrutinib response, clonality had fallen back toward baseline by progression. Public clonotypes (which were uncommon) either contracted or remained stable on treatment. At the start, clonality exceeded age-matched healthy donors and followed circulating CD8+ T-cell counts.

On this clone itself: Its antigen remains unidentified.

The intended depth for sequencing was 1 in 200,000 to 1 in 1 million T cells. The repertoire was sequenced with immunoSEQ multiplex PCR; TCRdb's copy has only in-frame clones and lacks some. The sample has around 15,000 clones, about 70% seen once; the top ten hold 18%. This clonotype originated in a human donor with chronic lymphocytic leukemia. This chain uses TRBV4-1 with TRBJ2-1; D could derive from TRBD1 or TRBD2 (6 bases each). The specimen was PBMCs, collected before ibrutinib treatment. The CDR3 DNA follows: TGCGCCAGCAGCCGGGGACCGGGGGCGGAAAGCCTCAATGAGCAGTTCTTC. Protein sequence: CASSRGPGAESLNEQFF.